Listed here are 27 T cell receptor beta chains from one sample, sequenced in a study of blood T cell repertoires in COVID-19. Produced via immunoSEQ multiplex PCR; TCRdb's table is partial and in-frame only. This table holds 81,000 or so clones, over 75% found once. What was sequenced was peripheral blood. These receptors originate from a man between 65 and 85 years old with active or convalescent COVID-19.

This chain links TRBV5-1 with TRBJ2-3; 8 bases align to TRBD1. Trimming took 4 bases from V and 1 from J; bases not matched to a gene: 2. Germline CDR1 is SGHRS and CDR2 is YFSETQ. The CDR3 loop spans 14 amino acids. The CDR3 reads CASSATGGTDTQYF. DNA of the CDR3: TGCGCCAGCAGCGCGACAGGGGGCACAGATACGCAGTATTTT.

This rearrangement joins TRBV6-5 to TRBJ1-1, with D unresolved. The CDR3 sequence is 15 residues long. Germline CDR1 is MNHEY and CDR2 is SVGAGI. V lost 8 bases and J lost 2, with 18 bases in between. CDR3 sequence: CASRRTTAGNTEAFF. CDR3 in DNA: TGTGCCAGCCGAAGGACCACGGCGGGAAACACTGAAGCTTTCTTT.

This chain connects TRBV5-1 to TRBJ1-2, with D perhaps matching TRBD1 (5 bases). Per germline, CDR1 SGHRS and CDR2 YFSETQ. The ends were cut back, 2 bases at V and 6 bases at J, with 11 bases in the middle. There are 13 residues in the CDR3. The CDR3 DNA is TGCGCCAGCAGCTTCGGGCAGGGCGATGGCTACACCTTC. This gives the protein CASSFGQGDGYTF.

This chain joins TRBV6-2 or TRBV6-3 and TRBJ1-2, with 7 bases fitting TRBD1. The CDR3 consists of 15 residues. The V gene's germline CDR1 is MNHEY and CDR2 SVGEGT. V shed 2 bases and J 2 bases; nucleotides not matched to a gene: 5. CDR3 protein: CASSYGGGKNYGYTF. The CDR3 DNA reads as TGTGCCAGCAGTTACGGAGGGGGCAAGAACTATGGCTACACCTTC.

The table lists this clone with a count of one. The V gene is TRBV24-1, the J gene TRBJ1-2, with 11 bases identical to TRBD1. There are 15 residues in the CDR3. The germline V gene encodes CDR1 KGHDR and CDR2 SFDVKD. The trim removed 4 bases at V and 6 bases at J, leaving 6 bases unmatched. This chain's CDR3 is CATSDRWTGGDGYTF. Written as DNA, the CDR3 is TGTGCCACCAGTGACCGATGGACAGGGGGCGATGGCTACACCTTC.

The V and J genes are TRBV4-1 and TRBJ2-1; D possibly corresponds to TRBD1 (6 bases). There are 15 residues in the CDR3. Trimming stripped 4 bases from V and 2 bases from J, with 12 bases between. Germline CDR1 is MGHRA and CDR2 is YSYEKL. The CDR3 nucleotides read TGCGCCAGCAGCCTCAGGGGCCAACCCTACAATGAGCAGTTCTTC. Amino acids: CASSLRGQPYNEQFF.

This chain links TRBV24-1 with TRBJ1-3; weak D call: TRBD1 (5 bases). The CDR3 has 17 residues. V was shortened by 0 bases and J by 3 bases, with 14 bases between the two germline ends. The germline CDR1 and CDR2 sequences are KGHDR and SFDVKD. In DNA, the CDR3 is TGTGCCACCAGTGATTTGTGGAGGGCAGGGCGTGGAAACACCATATATTTT. It specifies CATSDLWRAGRGNTIYF.

V is TRBV9 and J is TRBJ2-3; possible D gene TRBD1, 6 bases. The ends were cut back, 0 bases at V and 2 bases at J, with 7 bases in the middle. CDR1 is SGDLS and CDR2 is YYNGEE in the germline V gene. There are 14 residues in the CDR3. Here the CDR3 DNA reads TGTGCCAGCAGCGTAGGGACAGACACAGATACGCAGTATTTT. This codes for CASSVGTDTDTQYF.

The V and J genes are TRBV27 and TRBJ1-6, with unresolved D. The length of the CDR3 is 15 residues. The germline gives CDR1 MNHEY, CDR2 SMNVEV (reference sequence). Deletions cut 2 bases from V and 10 bases from J, with 15 bases between. The CDR3, as DNA: TGTGCCAGCAGTTTAAATGCAGGTTTATTCTCACCCCTCCACTTT. Its protein product is CASSLNAGLFSPLHF.

The V gene is TRBV4-1, the J gene TRBJ1-5; the match to TRBD1 covers 8 bases. The V and J ends lost 0 bases and 2 bases, in that order; junction bases with no gene match: 9. Germline V gene lookup returns CDR1 MGHRA and CDR2 YSYEKL. CDR3 size: 18 residues. The CDR3 loop is CASSQDSLLTGGNQPQHF. The CDR3 nucleotides read TGCGCCAGCAGCCAAGATTCATTATTGACAGGGGGCAATCAGCCCCAGCATTTT.

The chain has TRBV30 and TRBJ2-7; unclear D gene. Germline lookup yields CDR1 GTSNPN and CDR2 SVGIG (reference sequence). V gave up 5 bases and J gave up 6 bases, with 23 bases separating them. CDR3 length: 15 amino acids. The CDR3 DNA reads as TGTGCCTGGGGCTTAGGAGCGAGGTTAGTCTCCGAGCAGTACTTC. Its translation is CAWGLGARLVSEQYF. The full variable domain, its missing parts supplied by reference TRBV30 and TRBJ2-7, is SQTIHQWPATLVQPVGSPLSLECTVEGTSNPNLYWYRQAAGRGLQLLFYSVGIGQISSEVPQNLSASRPQDRQFILSSKKLLLSDSGFYLCAWGLGARLVSEQYFGPGTRLTVT.

The CDR3 region has the DNA TGTGCCAGCAGTTGGGACAGCTATAATTCACCCCTCCACTTT. This gives the protein CASSWDSYNSPLHF. The J gene is TRBJ1-6, the V gene TRBV7-2, with 7 bases that match TRBD1. J gave up 3 bases and V 6 bases, and 2 bases lay outside the gene matches. Per germline, CDR1 SGHTA and CDR2 FQGNSA. This CDR3 has 14 residues.

The genes are TRBV7-3 and TRBJ2-3; possible D gene TRBD1, 7 bases. Looked up from germline, CDR1 is SGHTA and CDR2 is FQGTGA. Trimming removed 2 bases at V and 6 bases at J, with 15 bases between. The CDR3 runs 15 residues. The CDR3 loop is CASSLSGGRLDTQYF. CDR3 in DNA: TGTGCCAGCAGCTTATCAGGGGGGCGGCTCGATACGCAGTATTTT.

This clone was recorded once. The rearrangement uses TRBV6-2 or TRBV6-3 and TRBJ2-3, with 8 bases fitting TRBD2. The CDR3 is 15 amino acids. V trimming: 6 bases; J trimming: 1 base; junction bases outside the gene matches: 6. Germline V gene data show CDR1 as MNHEY and CDR2 as SVGEGT. As DNA, the CDR3 is TGTGCCAGCAGCTCCGCGGGGGGCCGCACAGATACGCAGTATTTT. Translated, it gives CASSSAGGRTDTQYF.

The chain joins TRBV5-6 to TRBJ2-7; 9 nucleotides line up with TRBD1. V was clipped by 3 bases and J by 0 bases; unmatched bases: 1. In germline, CDR1 is SGHDT, CDR2 YYEEEE. CDR3 length equals 14 residues. The CDR3 nucleotides are TGTGCCAGCAGCTGGGGACAGGGCTCCTACGAGCAGTACTTC. It yields the protein CASSWGQGSYEQYF.

The rearrangement uses TRBV5-4 and TRBJ2-5, with TRBD2 matching 12 bases. J gave up 2 bases and V 5 bases, and 4 bases lay outside the gene matches. Germline loops: CDR1 SGHNT, CDR2 YYREEE (reference sequence). This CDR3 spans 15 amino acids. The CDR3 DNA reads as TGTGCCAGCAGTGGAGGACTAGCGGGACAAGAGACCCAGTACTTC. The encoded protein is CASSGGLAGQETQYF.

Of note for this clone: At one of its ends the junction is not consistent with the germline gene, which may arise from a read error. The rearrangement links TRBV12-3 or TRBV12-4 to TRBJ2-7; tentative D call: TRBD1 (6 bases). The CDR3 runs 12 residues. The CDR3 DNA sequence: TGTGCCAGCGAGATACCGGGAACAGGGACAAGCTTC. Amino acid sequence: CASEIPGTGTSF.

CDR3 DNA: TGTGCCAGCAGCTTAGTAGACGAGCAGTACTTC. Its protein product is CASSLVDEQYF. V is TRBV7-9 and J is TRBJ2-7; D gene ambiguous. This CDR3 is built from 11 residues. The V end lost 1 base, the J end lost 5 bases, and 3 bases lay between the germline ends. In germline, CDR1 is SEHNR, CDR2 FQNEAQ (reference sequence). Full variable domain (outside the CDR3, taken from reference TRBV7-9 and TRBJ2-7): DTGVSQNPRHKITKRGQNVTFRCDPISEHNRLYWYRQTLGQGPEFLTYFQNEAQLEKSRLLSDRFSAERPKGSFSTLEIQRTEQGDSAMYLCASSLVDEQYFGPGTRLTVT.

The CDR3 coding sequence is TGTGCCATCAGTGACGGCACAGATACGCAGTATTTT. Its protein product is CAISDGTDTQYF. This chain uses TRBV10-3 with TRBJ2-3; D gene uncertain. The CDR3 sequence is 12 residues long. V was trimmed by 3 bases and J by 1 base, leaving 2 bases between them. Germline lookup yields CDR1 ENHRY and CDR2 SYGVKD.

The rearrangement joins TRBV6-5 to TRBJ2-2, with a tentative D call TRBD2 (6 bases). Germline CDR1 and CDR2: MNHEY and SVGAGI. The CDR3 covers 15 residues. Trimming removed 9 bases from V and 5 bases from J, with 19 bases in between. In nucleotides, the CDR3 is TGTGCCAGTAAATCACCGACTAGTCTGACCGGGGAGCTGTTTTTT. Amino acid sequence: CASKSPTSLTGELFF.

This chain links TRBV24-1 with TRBJ2-5; 8 bases agree with TRBD1. Trimming took 0 bases from V and 2 from J; bases not matched to a gene: 4. This CDR3 is built from 16 residues. CDR1 is KGHDR, CDR2 SFDVKD, per germline. CDR3 loop: CATSDLRQGSQETQYF. The CDR3, as DNA: TGTGCCACCAGTGATTTGCGACAGGGGTCTCAAGAGACCCAGTACTTC.

In this sample, this clone turned up a few times. J is TRBJ1-2 and V is TRBV27; 9 bases align to TRBD1. Trimming cost V 4 bases and J 7 bases; bases outside gene matches: 4. The CDR3 contains 13 residues. From germline, CDR1 is MNHEY and CDR2 SMNVEV (reference sequence). The CDR3 sequence: CASSSDRGGGYTF. CDR3 DNA sequence: TGTGCCAGCAGTTCGGACAGGGGCGGTGGCTACACCTTC.

This chain uses TRBV7-9 with TRBJ2-1; D perhaps matches TRBD1 (5 bases). The CDR3 spans 14 residues. Germline V lookup: CDR1 SEHNR, CDR2 FQNEAQ (reference sequence). V was pared by 5 bases and J by 10 bases, with 18 bases between. CDR3 bases: TGTGCCAGCAGCACAGGCCAACTACAATGGGAGCAGTTCTTC. Protein product: CASSTGQLQWEQFF.

The chain carries TRBV18 and TRBJ1-2; a possible D gene is TRBD1 (5 bases). This CDR3 is 15 amino acids long. Germline assignment: CDR1 KGHSH and CDR2 LQKENI. Deletions cut 4 bases from V and 1 base from J, with 13 bases between. The CDR3 nucleotides read TGTGCCAGCTCACAGTTCGGGGGTGATAACTATGGCTACACCTTC. Translating it yields CASSQFGGDNYGYTF.

V gene TRBV30 combines with J gene TRBJ2-7; 10 nucleotides match TRBD1. The CDR3 is 15 residues long. Germline loops: CDR1 GTSNPN, CDR2 SVGIG (reference sequence). V gave up 0 bases and J gave up 2 bases; unmatched junction bases: 4. DNA for the CDR3: TGTGCCTGGAGTGTACTGGGACAGGGGCCCTACGAGCAGTACTTC. Residues: CAWSVLGQGPYEQYF.

V gene TRBV6-1 combines with J gene TRBJ2-1, with 9 positions matching TRBD2. Per germline, CDR1 MNHNS and CDR2 SASEGT. This CDR3 contains 17 residues. V shed 4 bases and J 5 bases; nucleotides not matched to a gene: 12. As DNA, the CDR3 is TGTGCCAGCAGTGCCAGACCCCTAGCGGGGAATCACAATGAGCAGTTCTTC. Residues: CASSARPLAGNHNEQFF.

The V and J genes are TRBV12-3 or TRBV12-4 and TRBJ2-3, with D unresolved. Between the trimmed V and J ends, which lost 7 bases and 6 bases, there was a span of 8 bases. This CDR3 has 11 amino acids. The CDR3 coding sequence is TGTGCCAGCATGGTCAGGGATACGCAGTATTTT. Translation gives CASMVRDTQYF.